This T cell receptor beta chain was recorded in a study of blood T cells in healthy people across ages. PBMCs numbering at least 6 million were isolated per sample. Every sample gave at least 5.5 micrograms of total RNA when it was extracted. A sample-barcoded 5' primer and a J-beta primer mix were used in a second PCR of about 7 to 12 cycles. The yield of each sample was at least 2.5 million CDR3-containing paired-end reads. TCRdb re-analysed the 5' RACE reads in MiXCR, keeping a single row per CDR3 protein. The sample holds 800,000 to 1,000,000 distinct CDR3 sequences, 40% to 60% seen once. The CDR3 extends over 13 amino acids. V was clipped by 0 bases and J by 5 bases, with 9 bases between them. Germline V gene sequence: CDR1 SQVTM, CDR2 ANQGSEA.

The specimen sequenced was blood. The source of this sequence is a man aged 30 to 39 in good health. V gene TRBV29-1 combines with J gene TRBJ2-3; D perhaps matches TRBD1 (6 bases). CDR3 in DNA: TGCAGCGTTGAAGAGGGGGCATTAGATACGCAGTATTTT. This gives the protein CSVEEGALDTQYF.